This T cell receptor (beta chain) originates from a study of T cells in tuberculosis. Study information: T cells were selected with CD1B tetramers loaded with glucose monomycolate. Findings of the study overall: Low-affinity CD1B-GMM tetramer-binding T cells may have been missed.

Sequencing of TCR-alpha and TCR-beta chains was unpaired. The method was immunoSEQ multiplex PCR; TCRdb's version includes in-frame clones alone and lacks a portion of them. The table includes some 90,000 clones, under 95% detected once. Sorting used thawed, overnight-rested PBMC stained with anti-CD3, a viability dye and GMM-loaded CD1B tetramer. The lipid loaded on the CD1B tetramers was C32 glucose monomycolate from Rhodococcus equi. Each donor contributed roughly 100,000 sorted tetramer-negative cells. Trimming shortened V by 0 bases and J by 3 bases, and 11 bases separated the two germline ends. Germline V gives CDR1 SGHTA, CDR2 FQGTGA. The CDR3 contains 15 residues.

The chain carries TRBV7-3 and TRBJ2-5; D might be TRBD1 (7 bases). The receptor comes from an adult woman with latent tuberculosis. The source material was CD1b-GMM tetramer-negative cells sorted from PBMCs. The CDR3 loop reads CASSLTGGQKETQYF. The CDR3 DNA reads TGTGCCAGCAGCTTAACGGGGGGACAGAAAGAGACCCAGTACTTC.